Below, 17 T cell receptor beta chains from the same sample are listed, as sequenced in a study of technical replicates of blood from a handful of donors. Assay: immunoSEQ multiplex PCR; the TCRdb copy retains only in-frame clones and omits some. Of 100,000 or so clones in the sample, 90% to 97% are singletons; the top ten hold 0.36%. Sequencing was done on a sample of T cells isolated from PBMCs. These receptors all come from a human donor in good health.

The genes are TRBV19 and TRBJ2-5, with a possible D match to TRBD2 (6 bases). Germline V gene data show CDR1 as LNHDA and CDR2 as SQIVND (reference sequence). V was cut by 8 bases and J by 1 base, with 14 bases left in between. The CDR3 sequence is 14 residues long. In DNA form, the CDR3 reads TGTGCCAGTCAAAACGGGGGAAGCCAAGAGACCCAGTACTTC. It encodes CASQNGGSQETQYF.

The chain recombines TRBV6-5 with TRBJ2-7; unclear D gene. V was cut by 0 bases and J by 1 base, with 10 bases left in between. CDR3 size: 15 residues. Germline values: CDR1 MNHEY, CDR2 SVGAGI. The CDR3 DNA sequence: TGTGCCAGCAGTTACTCTTCTCGTAATTCCTACGAGCAGTACTTC. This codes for CASSYSSRNSYEQYF.

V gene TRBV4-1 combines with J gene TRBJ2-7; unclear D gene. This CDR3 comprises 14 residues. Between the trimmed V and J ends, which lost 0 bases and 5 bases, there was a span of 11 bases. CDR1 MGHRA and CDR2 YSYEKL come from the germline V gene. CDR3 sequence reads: CASSQEMVENEQYF. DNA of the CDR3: TGCGCCAGCAGCCAAGAAATGGTAGAGAACGAGCAGTACTTC.

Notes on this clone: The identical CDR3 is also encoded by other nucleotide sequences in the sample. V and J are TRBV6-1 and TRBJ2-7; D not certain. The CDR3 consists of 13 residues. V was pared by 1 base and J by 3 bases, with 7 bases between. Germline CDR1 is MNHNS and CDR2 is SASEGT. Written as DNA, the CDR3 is TGTGCCAGCAGTGAAGTGGGCCGCTACGAGCAGTACTTC. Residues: CASSEVGRYEQYF.

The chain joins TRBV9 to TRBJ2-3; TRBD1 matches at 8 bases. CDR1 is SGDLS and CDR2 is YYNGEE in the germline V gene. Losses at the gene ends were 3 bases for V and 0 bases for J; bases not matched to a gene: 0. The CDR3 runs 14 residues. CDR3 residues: CASSGTGSTDTQYF. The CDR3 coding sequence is TGTGCCAGCAGCGGGACAGGGAGCACAGATACGCAGTATTTT.

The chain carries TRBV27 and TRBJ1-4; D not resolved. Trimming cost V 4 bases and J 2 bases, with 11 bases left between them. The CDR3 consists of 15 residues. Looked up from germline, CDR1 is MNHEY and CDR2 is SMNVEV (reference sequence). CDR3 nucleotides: TGTGCCAGCAGTTCCGGGCCGGGGACTAATGAAAAACTGTTTTTT. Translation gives CASSSGPGTNEKLFF.

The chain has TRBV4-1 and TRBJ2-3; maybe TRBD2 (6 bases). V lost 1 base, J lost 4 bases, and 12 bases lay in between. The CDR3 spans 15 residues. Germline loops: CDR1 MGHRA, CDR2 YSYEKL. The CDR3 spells CASSQVLARADTQYF. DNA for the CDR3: TGCGCCAGCAGCCAAGTACTAGCTCGCGCAGATACGCAGTATTTT.

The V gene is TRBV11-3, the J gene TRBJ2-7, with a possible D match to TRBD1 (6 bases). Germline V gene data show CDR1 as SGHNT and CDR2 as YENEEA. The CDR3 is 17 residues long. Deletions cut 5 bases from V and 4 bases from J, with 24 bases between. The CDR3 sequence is CASSPNLRQATGYEQYF. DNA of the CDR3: TGTGCCAGCAGCCCCAACCTCCGACAGGCGACAGGTTACGAGCAGTACTTC. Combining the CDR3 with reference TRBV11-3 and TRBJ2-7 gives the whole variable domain EAGVVQSPRYKIIEKKQPVAFWCNPISGHNTLYWYLQNLGQGPELLIRYENEEAVDDSQLPKDRFSAERLKGVDSTLKIQPAELGDSAVYLCASSPNLRQATGYEQYFGPGTRLTVT.

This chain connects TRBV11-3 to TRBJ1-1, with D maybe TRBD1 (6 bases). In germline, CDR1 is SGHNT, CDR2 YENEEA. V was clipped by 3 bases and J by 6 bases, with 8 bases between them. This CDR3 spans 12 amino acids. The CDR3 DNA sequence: TGTGCCAGCAGCTTCAGGGGTCCTGAAGCTTTCTTT. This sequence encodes CASSFRGPEAFF.

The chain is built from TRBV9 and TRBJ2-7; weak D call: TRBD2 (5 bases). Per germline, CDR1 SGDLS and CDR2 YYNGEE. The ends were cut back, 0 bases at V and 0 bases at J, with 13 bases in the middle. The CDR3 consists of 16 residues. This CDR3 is CASSVDDGESSYEQYF. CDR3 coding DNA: TGTGCCAGCAGCGTAGATGACGGGGAAAGCTCCTACGAGCAGTACTTC.

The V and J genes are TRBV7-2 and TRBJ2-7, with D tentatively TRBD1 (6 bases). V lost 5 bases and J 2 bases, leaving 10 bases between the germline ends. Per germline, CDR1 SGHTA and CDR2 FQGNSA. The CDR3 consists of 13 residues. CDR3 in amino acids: CASSRRTAYEQYF. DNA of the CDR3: TGTGCCAGCAGCCGAAGGACAGCCTACGAGCAGTACTTC.

CDR3 amino acids: CASRPTGQEVDTQYF. The CDR3 bases are TGCGCCAGCAGGCCAACGGGACAGGAGGTAGATACGCAGTATTTT. The rearrangement links TRBV5-1 to TRBJ2-3, with 8 bases identical to TRBD1. Germline-derived CDR1 and CDR2 are SGHRS and YFSETQ. The CDR3 is 15 residues long. Trimming took 5 bases from V and 5 from J; bases not matched to a gene: 10.

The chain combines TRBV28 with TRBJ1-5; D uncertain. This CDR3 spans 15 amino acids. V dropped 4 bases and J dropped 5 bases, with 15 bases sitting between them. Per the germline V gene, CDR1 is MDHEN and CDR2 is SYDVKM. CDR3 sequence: CASSSGVGHYQPQHF. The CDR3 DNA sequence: TGTGCCAGCAGTTCAGGTGTAGGTCATTATCAGCCCCAGCATTTT.

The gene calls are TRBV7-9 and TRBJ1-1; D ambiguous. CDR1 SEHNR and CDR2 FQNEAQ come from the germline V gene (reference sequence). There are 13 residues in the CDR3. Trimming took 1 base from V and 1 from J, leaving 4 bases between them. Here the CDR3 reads CASSLVRNTEAFF. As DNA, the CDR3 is TGTGCCAGCAGCTTAGTCAGGAACACTGAAGCTTTCTTT.

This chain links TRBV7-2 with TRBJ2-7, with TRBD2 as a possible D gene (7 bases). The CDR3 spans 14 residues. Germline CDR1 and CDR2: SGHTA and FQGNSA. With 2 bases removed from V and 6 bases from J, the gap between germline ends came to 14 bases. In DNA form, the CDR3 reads TGTGCCAGCAGCTTACGGGGGGCCCAGAGCGAGCAGTACTTC. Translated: CASSLRGAQSEQYF.

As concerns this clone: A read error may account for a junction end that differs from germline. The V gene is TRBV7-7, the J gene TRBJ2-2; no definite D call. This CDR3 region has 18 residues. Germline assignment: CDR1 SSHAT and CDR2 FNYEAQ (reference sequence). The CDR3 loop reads CASSLYYSGSANTGELFF. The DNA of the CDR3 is TGTGCTAGCAGCTTGTATTACTCTGGTTCCGCGAACACCGGGGAGCTGTTTTTT.

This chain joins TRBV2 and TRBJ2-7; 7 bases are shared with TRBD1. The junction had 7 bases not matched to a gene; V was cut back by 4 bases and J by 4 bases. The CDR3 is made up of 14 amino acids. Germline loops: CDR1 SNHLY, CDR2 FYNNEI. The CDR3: CASSAYGTVYEQYF. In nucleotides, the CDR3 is TGTGCCAGCAGTGCTTACGGGACAGTATACGAGCAGTACTTC.